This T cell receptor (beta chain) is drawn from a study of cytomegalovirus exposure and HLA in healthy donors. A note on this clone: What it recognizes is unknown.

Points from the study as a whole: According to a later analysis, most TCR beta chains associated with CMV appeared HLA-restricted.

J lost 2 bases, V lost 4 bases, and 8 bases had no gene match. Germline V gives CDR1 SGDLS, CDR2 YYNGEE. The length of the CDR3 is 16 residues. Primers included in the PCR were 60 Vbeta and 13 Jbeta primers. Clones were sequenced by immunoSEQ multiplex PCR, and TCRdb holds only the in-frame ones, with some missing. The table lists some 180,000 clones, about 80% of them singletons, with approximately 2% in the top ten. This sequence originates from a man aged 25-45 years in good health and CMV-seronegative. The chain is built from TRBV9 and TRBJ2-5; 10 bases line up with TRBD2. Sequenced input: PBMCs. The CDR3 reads CASSPGTSVKQETQYF. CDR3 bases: TGTGCCAGCAGCCCCGGGACTAGCGTAAAACAAGAGACCCAGTACTTC.